The subject of this entry is one TCR beta chain. Antigen specificity is unknown. PCR used 60 Vbeta primers and 13 Jbeta primers. TCRdb keeps only in-frame clones here, not all; method: immunoSEQ multiplex PCR. The data show about 160,000 clones, about 80% seen once. Germline CDR1 reads SGHTS; CDR2 reads YDEGEE. V shed 4 bases and J shed 6 bases, with 20 bases lying between them. This CDR3 comprises 16 residues. This sample was taken from a study of cytomegalovirus exposure and HLA in healthy donors. Findings of the study overall: Being indistinguishable, some V segments were excluded, TRBV6-2 and TRBV6-3 among them. A prior analysis recorded that most TCR beta V segments were productive about 87% or about 30% of the time. In vitro experiments confirmed that three CMV-associated chains were specific for CMV antigens.

V and J are TRBV5-8 and TRBJ1-5; TRBD1 might be the D (5 bases). The receptor was isolated from a young man in good health and CMV-seronegative. The specimen was PBMCs. The CDR3 reads CASSPAIRGRSQPQHF. In DNA form, the CDR3 reads TGTGCCAGCAGCCCTGCGATTAGGGGCCGGAGTCAGCCCCAGCATTTT.